Each of the 24 T cell receptor beta chains below was sequenced from the same sample in a study of T-cell reconstitution after alpha-beta-depleted transplantation in children. A library of TCRbeta sequences, prepared with unique molecular identifiers, was generated. In TCRdb, the PCR reads were re-called with MiXCR into one record per CDR3 protein. The sample has approximately 290,000 distinct CDR3 sequences; approximately 10% are singletons. Sequenced material: peripheral blood, taken 180 days after TCRalphabeta/CD19-depleted stem cell transplant. The receptors were gathered from a male patient aged 2-10 years who had a stem cell transplant for chronic granulomatous disease, so the T cells may come from the graft donor.

There are many counts of this clonotype. The V gene is TRBV12-3 or TRBV12-4, the J gene TRBJ2-5; 8 positions agree with TRBD1. The CDR3 covers 15 residues. J gave up 1 base and V 6 bases, and 7 bases lay outside the gene matches. CDR3 protein: CASSPDRGLQETQYF. The CDR3 DNA reads as TGTGCCAGCAGCCCTGACAGGGGACTCCAAGAGACCCAGTACTTC.

This clonotype was recorded many times. V usage is TRBV7-2 and J usage is TRBJ2-5; TRBD2 matches at 14 bases. Looked up from germline, CDR1 is SGHTA and CDR2 is FQGNSA. With 3 bases clipped from V and 5 bases from J, the junction kept 5 bases outside the gene matches. The CDR3 sequence is 16 residues long. As DNA, the CDR3 is TGTGCCAGCAGCTTGCCGGGACTAGCGGGAGTGGAGACCCAGTACTTC. Translating gives CASSLPGLAGVETQYF.

In its sample, this clonotype was seen many times. This chain connects TRBV5-1 to TRBJ2-3; perhaps TRBD1 as D (5 bases). V dropped 0 bases and J dropped 6 bases, with 11 bases sitting between them. The length of the CDR3 is 14 residues. Germline V gene sequence: CDR1 SGHRS, CDR2 YFSETQ. CDR3: CASSLEQVYDTQYF. CDR3 nucleotides: TGCGCCAGCAGCTTGGAACAGGTATACGATACGCAGTATTTT.

Notes on this clonotype: Just one base apart from a much larger clone, this may be a read error. This chain connects TRBV12-3 or TRBV12-4 to TRBJ1-5; D is ambiguous. Deletions cut 4 bases from V and 6 bases from J, with 10 bases between. CDR3 length: 13 residues. The chain's CDR3 is CASSSNSPQPQHF. The CDR3, as DNA: TGTGCCAGCAGTTCTAACAGTCCTCAGCCCCAGCATTTT.

This clonotype appeared a single time. A much larger clone sits a single nucleotide away, making a read error possible. The V call is TRBV7-9, the J call TRBJ2-1; 14 bases are a match to TRBD2. CDR1 is SEHNR, CDR2 FQNEAQ, per germline (reference sequence). There are 17 residues in the CDR3. With V trimmed by 5 bases and J by 6 bases, 9 bases remained unmatched. Here the CDR3 reads CASSLRTSGRSGNEQFF. The CDR3 nucleotides read TGTGCCAGCAGCCTCCGGACTAGCGGGAGGTCGGGCAATGAGCAGTTCTTC.

The V call is TRBV19, the J call TRBJ2-6; possible D gene TRBD2, 5 bases. Trimming took 5 bases from V and 0 from J, leaving 20 bases between them. CDR3 length equals 19 residues. Per the germline V gene, CDR1 is LNHDA and CDR2 is SQIVND (reference sequence). In DNA, the CDR3 is TGTGCCAGTAGTGGGTTGACCATAGTTGGACTCTCTGGGGCCAACGTCCTGACTTTC. Protein product: CASSGLTIVGLSGANVLTF.

This clonotype was detected ten times or more. The chain employs TRBV15 and TRBJ2-1; the D gene could be TRBD1 or TRBD2 (5 bases each). Germline V gene data show CDR1 as LNHNV and CDR2 as YYDKDF (reference sequence). V dropped 6 bases and J dropped 13 bases, with 16 bases sitting between them. The CDR3 has 12 residues. CDR3 in DNA: TGTGCCACCAGAGATTGGGGACCTCTACAGTTCTTC. Translating it yields CATRDWGPLQFF.

This clonotype came up many times. The rearrangement uses TRBV4-2 and TRBJ1-4; D gene unclear. The V gene's germline CDR1 is LGHNA and CDR2 YNFKEQ. This CDR3 is 16 amino acids long. V lost 0 bases, J lost 2 bases, and 10 bases lay in between. Here the CDR3 reads CASSQDTRATNEKLFF. CDR3 nucleotide sequence: TGTGCCAGCAGCCAAGATACCCGTGCGACTAATGAAAAACTGTTTTTT.

The table lists this clonotype with many counts. The chain couples TRBV29-1 to TRBJ1-3; D is unclear. This CDR3 spans 12 amino acids. CDR1 and CDR2 from the germline V gene are SQVTM and ANQGSEA. V shed 7 bases and J shed 3 bases, with 10 bases lying between them. The CDR3 sequence: CSAGVGGNTIYF. The CDR3 region has the DNA TGCAGCGCTGGGGTTGGTGGAAACACCATATATTTT. Complete variable domain (other parts from reference TRBV29-1 and TRBJ1-3): SAVISQKPSRDICQRGTSLTIQCQVDSQVTMMFWYRQQPGQSLTLIATANQGSEATYESGFVIDKFPISRPNLTFSTLTVSNMSPEDSSIYLCSAGVGGNTIYFGEGSWLTVV.

This clonotype was picked up many times. The chain recombines TRBV11-2 with TRBJ2-7, with D perhaps given as TRBD1 or TRBD2 (5 bases each). The CDR3 contains 17 residues. V lost 4 bases to trimming and J lost 2 bases, with 21 bases between them. In germline, CDR1 is SGHAT, CDR2 FQNNGV. In nucleotides, the CDR3 is TGTGCCAGCAGCTCCTCGCCACGGGCGAGGGGCCCCTACGAGCAGTACTTC. Protein: CASSSSPRARGPYEQYF.

This clonotype has at least ten counts. The chain employs TRBV15 and TRBJ2-7, with D perhaps being TRBD1 or TRBD2 (5 bases each). CDR1 is LNHNV and CDR2 is YYDKDF in the germline V gene (reference sequence). The CDR3 length is 17 residues. The ends were cut back, 1 base at V and 2 bases at J, with 18 bases in the middle. CDR3 residues: CATSRGGARNPPYEQYF. DNA for the CDR3: TGTGCCACCAGCAGAGGAGGGGCCAGAAACCCACCCTACGAGCAGTACTTC.

This clonotype showed up many times. This sequence joins TRBV12-3 or TRBV12-4 and TRBJ2-2; TRBD1 aligns across 7 bases. J lost 4 bases, V lost 6 bases, and 8 bases had no gene match. The CDR3 spans 15 residues. DNA for the CDR3: TGTGCCAGCAGCTACAAAGGGGGCAGCACCGGGGAGCTGTTTTTT. Protein product: CASSYKGGSTGELFF.

This clonotype showed up many times. The rearrangement links TRBV7-8 to TRBJ1-1, with D maybe TRBD1 (6 bases). V was shortened by 2 bases and J by 2 bases, with 12 bases between the two germline ends. The CDR3 runs 15 residues. CDR1 is SGHVS and CDR2 is FQNEAQ in the germline V gene. The CDR3 sequence: CASSLQAGVNTEAFF. The CDR3 region has the DNA TGTGCCAGCAGCTTACAGGCAGGGGTTAACACTGAAGCTTTCTTT.

In this sample, this clonotype turned up many times. The chain couples TRBV4-1 to TRBJ1-2; the D is unclear. The CDR3 covers 17 residues. The germline V and J ends were trimmed by 0 bases and 4 bases, with 18 bases remaining between them. CDR1 and CDR2 (germline): MGHRA, YSYEKL. The CDR3 region is CASSQDTVGQAPYGYTF. In DNA, the CDR3 is TGCGCCAGCAGCCAAGATACGGTAGGGCAGGCCCCCTATGGCTACACCTTC.

This clonotype was picked up many times. The chain employs TRBV12-5 and TRBJ2-1; tentatively, D is TRBD1 (6 bases). The germline gives CDR1 LGHNT, CDR2 FRNRAP. The CDR3 length is 14 residues. Trimming stripped 1 base from V and 2 bases from J, with 6 bases between. CDR3 amino acids: CASGLGDTYNEQFF. In nucleotides, the CDR3 is TGTGCTAGTGGTTTGGGGGACACCTACAATGAGCAGTTCTTC.

This clonotype was recorded at least ten times. V and J are TRBV5-1 and TRBJ2-5; perhaps D is TRBD1 or TRBD2 (7 bases each). This CDR3 is built from 16 residues. From germline, CDR1 is SGHRS and CDR2 YFSETQ. Trimming removed 1 base from V and 2 bases from J, with 15 bases in between. The CDR3 protein is CASSLSQGEGQETQYF. DNA of the CDR3: TGCGCCAGCAGCTTGTCCCAGGGGGAGGGGCAAGAGACCCAGTACTTC.

There are many counts of this clonotype. The J gene is TRBJ2-5, the V gene TRBV7-8; D is uncertain. Germline CDR1 reads SGHVS; CDR2 reads FQNEAQ. The CDR3 is 12 amino acids. The V end lost 2 bases, the J end lost 5 bases, and 6 bases lay between the germline ends. The CDR3 nucleotides read TGTGCCAGCAGCTTAATTTGGGAGACCCAGTACTTC. Translation gives CASSLIWETQYF. The full variable domain, rest sourced from reference TRBV7-8 and TRBJ2-5, is GAGVSQSPRYKVAKRGQDVALRCDPISGHVSLFWYQQALGQGPEFLTYFQNEAQLDKSGLPSDRFFAERPEGSVSTLKIQRTQQEDSAVYLCASSLIWETQYFGPGTRLLVL.

This clonotype turned up a few times. The J gene is TRBJ2-4, the V gene TRBV30; 8 bases are shared with TRBD1. The germline V gene has CDR1 GTSNPN and CDR2 SVGIG (reference sequence). The trim removed 0 bases at V and 8 bases at J, leaving 9 bases unmatched. This CDR3 contains 15 residues. The CDR3 loop is CAWSVGGQEVDIQYF. The CDR3 DNA reads TGTGCCTGGAGTGTAGGGGGACAGGAGGTGGACATTCAGTACTTC.

Ten or more counts support this clonotype. This sequence joins TRBV5-1 and TRBJ2-1; TRBD1 matches 12 bases. This CDR3 is 15 amino acids long. With V trimmed by 0 bases and J by 7 bases, 2 bases remained unmatched. Germline V gene data show CDR1 as SGHRS and CDR2 as YFSETQ. CDR3 sequence: CASSLVGQGANEQFF. The CDR3, as DNA: TGCGCCAGCAGCTTGGTGGGACAGGGGGCGAATGAGCAGTTCTTC. The full variable domain, with the rest looked up from reference TRBV5-1 and TRBJ2-1, is KAGVTQTPRYLIKTRGQQVTLSCSPISGHRSVSWYQQTPGQGLQFLFEYFSETQRNKGNFPGRFSGRQFSNSRSEMNVSTLELGDSALYLCASSLVGQGANEQFFGPGTRLTVL.

This clonotype was counted ten times or more. CDR3 nucleotide sequence: TGTGCCAGCAGTGGCCCCGATGCTAGCGGGCCTATGTGGACCGGGGAGCTGTTTTTT. As protein: CASSGPDASGPMWTGELFF. V gene TRBV2 combines with J gene TRBJ2-2; TRBD2 matches at 8 bases. The trim removed 4 bases at V and 5 bases at J, leaving 18 bases unmatched. CDR1 and CDR2 from the germline V gene are SNHLY and FYNNEI. The CDR3 is made up of 19 amino acids.

This clonotype was recorded many times. The chain couples TRBV7-2 to TRBJ2-1; D gene ambiguous. V lost 3 bases, J lost 7 bases, and 16 bases lay in between. The germline gives CDR1 SGHTA, CDR2 FQGNSA. This CDR3 region has 15 residues. The CDR3 protein is CASSLLPKPENEQFF. Here the CDR3 DNA reads TGTGCCAGCAGCTTGTTACCTAAACCCGAGAATGAGCAGTTCTTC.

This clonotype came up many times. The chain employs TRBV5-5 and TRBJ2-3, with D possibly matching TRBD1 (6 bases). The CDR3 is 13 amino acids. The V gene's germline CDR1 is SGHKS and CDR2 YYEKEE (reference sequence). V was shortened by 7 bases and J by 2 bases, with 11 bases between the two germline ends. Here the CDR3 DNA reads TGTGCCAGCGTCGGACAGAACACAGATACGCAGTATTTT. It codes for CASVGQNTDTQYF.

V is TRBV20-1 and J is TRBJ2-1, with 10 positions matching TRBD1. The CDR3 sequence is 14 residues long. V lost 6 bases to trimming and J lost 5 bases; unmatched junction nucleotides: 7. CDR1 is DFQATT and CDR2 is SNEGSKA in the germline V gene (reference sequence). This chain's CDR3 is CSARWDRGHNEQFF. CDR3 nucleotides: TGCAGTGCCAGATGGGACAGGGGCCACAATGAGCAGTTCTTC.

This clonotype was counted at least ten times. This chain links TRBV29-1 with TRBJ2-3; the match to TRBD1 covers 8 bases. The V gene end was trimmed by 7 bases and the J gene end by 3 bases; junction bases not matched to a gene: 6. In germline, CDR1 is SQVTM, CDR2 ANQGSEA. The CDR3 is 13 residues long. CDR3 nucleotide sequence: TGCAGCGCCGACGGACAGGGTACAGATACGCAGTATTTT. Its protein is CSADGQGTDTQYF.